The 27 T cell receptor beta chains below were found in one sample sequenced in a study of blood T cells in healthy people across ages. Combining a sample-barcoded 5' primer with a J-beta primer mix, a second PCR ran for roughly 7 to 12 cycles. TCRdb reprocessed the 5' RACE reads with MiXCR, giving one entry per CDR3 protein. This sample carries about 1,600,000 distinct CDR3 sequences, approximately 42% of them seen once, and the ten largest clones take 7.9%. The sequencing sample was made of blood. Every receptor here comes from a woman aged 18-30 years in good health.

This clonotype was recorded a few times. CDR3: CASSLVVNEQYF. The CDR3 bases are TGTGCCAGCAGCTTAGTGGTCAACGAGCAGTACTTC. V and J are TRBV11-2 and TRBJ2-4; D not resolved. The DNA end lines up better with TRBJ2-7; the J call may be wrong. The CDR3 contains 12 residues. Looked up from germline, CDR1 is SGHAT and CDR2 is FQNNGV.

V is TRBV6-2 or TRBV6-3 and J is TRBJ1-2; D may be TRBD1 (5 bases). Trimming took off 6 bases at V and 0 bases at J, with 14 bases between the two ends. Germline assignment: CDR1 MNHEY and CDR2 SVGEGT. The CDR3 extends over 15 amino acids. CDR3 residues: CASSHPRVTNYGYTF. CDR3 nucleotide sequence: TGTGCCAGCAGCCATCCCAGGGTTACTAACTATGGCTACACCTTC.

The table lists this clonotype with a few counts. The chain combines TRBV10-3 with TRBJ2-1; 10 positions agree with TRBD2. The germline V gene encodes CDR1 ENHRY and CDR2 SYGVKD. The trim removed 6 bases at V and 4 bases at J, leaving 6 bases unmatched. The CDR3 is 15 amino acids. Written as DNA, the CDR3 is TGTGCCATCAGCACTCTAGCGGGAGCTTACAATGAGCAGTTCTTC. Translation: CAISTLAGAYNEQFF.

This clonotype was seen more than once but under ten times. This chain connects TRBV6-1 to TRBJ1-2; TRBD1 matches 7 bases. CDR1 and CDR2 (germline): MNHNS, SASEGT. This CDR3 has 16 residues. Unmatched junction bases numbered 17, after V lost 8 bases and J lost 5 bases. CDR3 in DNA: TGTGCCAGCCATAGCCCAATAACCGGGACAGCTTATGGCTACACCTTC. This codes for CASHSPITGTAYGYTF.

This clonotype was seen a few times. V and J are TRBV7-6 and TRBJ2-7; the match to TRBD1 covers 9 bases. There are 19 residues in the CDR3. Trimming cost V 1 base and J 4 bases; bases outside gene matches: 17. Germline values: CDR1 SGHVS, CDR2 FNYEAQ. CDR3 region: CASSLGSLLYGTGPYEQYF. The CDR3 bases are TGTGCCAGCAGCTTAGGTAGTCTGTTGTACGGGACAGGGCCTTACGAGCAGTACTTC.

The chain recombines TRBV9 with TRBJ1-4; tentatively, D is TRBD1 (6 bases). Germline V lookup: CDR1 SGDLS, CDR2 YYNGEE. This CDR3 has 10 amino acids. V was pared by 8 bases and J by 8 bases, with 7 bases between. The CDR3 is CARRGEKLFF. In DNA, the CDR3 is TGTGCCAGAAGGGGGGAAAAACTGTTTTTT.

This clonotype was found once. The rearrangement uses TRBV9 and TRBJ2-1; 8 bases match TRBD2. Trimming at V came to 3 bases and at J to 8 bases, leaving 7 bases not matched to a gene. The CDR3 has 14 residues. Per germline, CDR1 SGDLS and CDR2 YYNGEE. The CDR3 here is CASSAGTRLDEQFF. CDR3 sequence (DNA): TGTGCCAGCAGCGCCGGGACTAGGCTCGATGAGCAGTTCTTC.

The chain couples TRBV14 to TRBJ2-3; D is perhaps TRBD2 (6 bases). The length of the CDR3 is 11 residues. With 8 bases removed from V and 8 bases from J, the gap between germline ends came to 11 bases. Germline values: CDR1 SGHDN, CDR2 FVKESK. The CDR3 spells CASGSGVTQYF. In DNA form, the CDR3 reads TGTGCCAGCGGTAGCGGCGTTACGCAGTATTTT.

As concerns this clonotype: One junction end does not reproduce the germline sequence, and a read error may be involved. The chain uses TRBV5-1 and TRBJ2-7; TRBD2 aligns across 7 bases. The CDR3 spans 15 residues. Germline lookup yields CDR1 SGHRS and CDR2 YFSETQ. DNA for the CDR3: TGCGCCAGCAGCTTGGGGAGCGGGATTTCCTGCGAGCAGTACTTC. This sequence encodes CASSLGSGISCEQYF.

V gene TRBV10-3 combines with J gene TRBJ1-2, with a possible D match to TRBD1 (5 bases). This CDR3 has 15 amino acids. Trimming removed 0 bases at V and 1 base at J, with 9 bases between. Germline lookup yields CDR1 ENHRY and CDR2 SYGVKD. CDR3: CAISESGTVNYGYTF. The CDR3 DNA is TGTGCCATCAGTGAGTCGGGGACGGTTAACTATGGCTACACCTTC.

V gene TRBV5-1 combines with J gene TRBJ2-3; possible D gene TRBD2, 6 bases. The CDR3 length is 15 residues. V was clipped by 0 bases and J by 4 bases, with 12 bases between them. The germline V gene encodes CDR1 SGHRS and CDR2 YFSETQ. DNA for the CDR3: TGCGCCAGCAGCTTGGACGGGAGAGGAGCAGATACGCAGTATTTT. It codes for CASSLDGRGADTQYF.

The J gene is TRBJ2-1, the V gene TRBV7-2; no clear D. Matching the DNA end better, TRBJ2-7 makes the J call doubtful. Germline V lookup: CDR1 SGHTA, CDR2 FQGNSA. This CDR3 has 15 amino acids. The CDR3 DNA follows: TGTGCCAGCAGCTTAGATCAGAGCTCCTACAATGAGCAGTACTTC. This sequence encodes CASSLDQSSYNEQYF.

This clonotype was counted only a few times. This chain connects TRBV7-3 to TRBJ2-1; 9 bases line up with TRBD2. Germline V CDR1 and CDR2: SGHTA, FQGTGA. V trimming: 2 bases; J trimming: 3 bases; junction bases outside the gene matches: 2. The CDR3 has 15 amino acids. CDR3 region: CASSLGTSYYNEQFF. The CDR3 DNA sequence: TGTGCCAGCAGCTTAGGGACTAGCTACTACAATGAGCAGTTCTTC.

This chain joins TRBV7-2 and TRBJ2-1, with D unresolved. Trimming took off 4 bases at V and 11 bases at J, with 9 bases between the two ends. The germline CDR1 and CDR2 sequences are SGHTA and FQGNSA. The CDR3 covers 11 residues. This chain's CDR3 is CASSSMGKQFF. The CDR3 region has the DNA TGTGCCAGCAGCTCAATGGGCAAGCAGTTCTTC.

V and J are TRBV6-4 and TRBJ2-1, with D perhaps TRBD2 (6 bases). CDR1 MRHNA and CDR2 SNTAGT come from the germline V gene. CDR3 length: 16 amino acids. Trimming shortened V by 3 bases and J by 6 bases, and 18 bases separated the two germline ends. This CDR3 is CASSDGWASGRNEQFF. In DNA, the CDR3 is TGTGCCAGCAGTGATGGTTGGGCGAGCGGGCGCAATGAGCAGTTCTTC.

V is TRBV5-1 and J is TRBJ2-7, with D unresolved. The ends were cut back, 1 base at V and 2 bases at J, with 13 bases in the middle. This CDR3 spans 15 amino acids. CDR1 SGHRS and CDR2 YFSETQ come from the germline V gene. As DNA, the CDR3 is TGCGCCAGCAGCTTGCGGGCCGAAAGAGCCTACGAGCAGTACTTC. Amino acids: CASSLRAERAYEQYF.

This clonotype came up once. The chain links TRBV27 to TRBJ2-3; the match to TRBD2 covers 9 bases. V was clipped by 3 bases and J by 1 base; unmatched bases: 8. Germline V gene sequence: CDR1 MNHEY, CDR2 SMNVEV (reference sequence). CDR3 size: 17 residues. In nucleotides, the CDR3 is TGTGCCAGCAGTTTTCAGAAAAGGACTAGCGGCACAGATACGCAGTATTTT. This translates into CASSFQKRTSGTDTQYF.

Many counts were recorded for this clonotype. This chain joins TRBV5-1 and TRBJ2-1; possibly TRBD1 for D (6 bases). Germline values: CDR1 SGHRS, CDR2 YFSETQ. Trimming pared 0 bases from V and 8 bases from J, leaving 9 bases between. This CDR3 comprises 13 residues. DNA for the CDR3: TGCGCCAGCAGCTTGGGGGGGCGCGATGAGCAGTTCTTC. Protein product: CASSLGGRDEQFF. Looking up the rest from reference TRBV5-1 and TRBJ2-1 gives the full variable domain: KAGVTQTPRYLIKTRGQQVTLSCSPISGHRSVSWYQQTPGQGLQFLFEYFSETQRNKGNFPGRFSGRQFSNSRSEMNVSTLELGDSALYLCASSLGGRDEQFFGPGTRLTVL.

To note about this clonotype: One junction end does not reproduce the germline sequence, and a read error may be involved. In DNA form, the CDR3 reads TGCGGTGCTAGACCACCGGGACGTAAGGACTATGGCTACACCTTC. As protein: CGARPPGRKDYGYTF. This chain links TRBV20-1 with TRBJ1-2; D perhaps matches TRBD1 (5 bases). From germline, CDR1 is DFQATT and CDR2 SNEGSKA (reference sequence). CDR3 size: 15 residues.

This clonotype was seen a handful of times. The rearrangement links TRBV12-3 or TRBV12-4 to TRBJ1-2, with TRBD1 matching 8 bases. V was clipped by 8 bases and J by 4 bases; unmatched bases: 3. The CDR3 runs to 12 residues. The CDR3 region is CASGQGIYGYTF. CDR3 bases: TGTGCCAGCGGACAGGGCATCTATGGCTACACCTTC.

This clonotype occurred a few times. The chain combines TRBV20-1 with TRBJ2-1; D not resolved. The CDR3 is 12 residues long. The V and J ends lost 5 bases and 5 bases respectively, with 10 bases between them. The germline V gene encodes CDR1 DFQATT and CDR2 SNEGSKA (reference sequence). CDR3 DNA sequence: TGCAGTGCTCCAGACAACCACAATGAGCAGTTCTTC. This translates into CSAPDNHNEQFF.

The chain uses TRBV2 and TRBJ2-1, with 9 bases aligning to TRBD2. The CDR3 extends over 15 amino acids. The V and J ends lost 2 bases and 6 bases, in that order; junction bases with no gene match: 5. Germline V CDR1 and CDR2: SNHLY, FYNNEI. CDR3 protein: CASSEWRGGINEQFF. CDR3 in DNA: TGTGCCAGCAGTGAATGGCGGGGGGGTATCAATGAGCAGTTCTTC. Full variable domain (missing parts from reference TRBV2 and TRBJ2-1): EPEVTQTPSHQVTQMGQEVILRCVPISNHLYFYWYRQILGQKVEFLVSFYNNEISEKSEIFDDQFSVERPDGSNFTLKIRSTKLEDSAMYFCASSEWRGGINEQFFGPGTRLTVL.

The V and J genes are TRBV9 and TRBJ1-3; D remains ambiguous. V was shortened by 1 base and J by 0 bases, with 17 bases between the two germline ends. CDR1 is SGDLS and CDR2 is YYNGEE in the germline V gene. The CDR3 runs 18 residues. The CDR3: CASSVFDTGPLSGNTIYF. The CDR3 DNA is TGTGCCAGCAGCGTATTCGACACTGGGCCCCTCTCTGGAAACACCATATATTTT.

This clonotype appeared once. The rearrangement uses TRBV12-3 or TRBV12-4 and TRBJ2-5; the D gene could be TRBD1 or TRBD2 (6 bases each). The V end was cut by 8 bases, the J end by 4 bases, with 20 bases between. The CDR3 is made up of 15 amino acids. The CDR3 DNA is TGTGCCAGCGGAGTTTTCGAGGGGGGCGGAGAGACCCAGTACTTC. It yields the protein CASGVFEGGGETQYF.

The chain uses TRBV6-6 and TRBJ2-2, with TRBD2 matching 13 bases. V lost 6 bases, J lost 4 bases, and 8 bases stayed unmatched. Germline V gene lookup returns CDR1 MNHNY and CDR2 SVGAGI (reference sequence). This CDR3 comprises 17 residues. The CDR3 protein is CASSPGLAGVPTGELFF. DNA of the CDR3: TGTGCCAGCAGCCCTGGACTAGCGGGAGTTCCCACCGGGGAGCTGTTTTTT.

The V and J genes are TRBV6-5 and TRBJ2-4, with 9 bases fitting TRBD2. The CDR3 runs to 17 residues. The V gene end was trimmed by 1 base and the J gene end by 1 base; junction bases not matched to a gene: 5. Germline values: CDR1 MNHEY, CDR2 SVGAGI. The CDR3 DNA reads TGTGCCAGCAGTTACTTAGCGGGGGATGGGGCCAAAAACATTCAGTACTTC. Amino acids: CASSYLAGDGAKNIQYF.

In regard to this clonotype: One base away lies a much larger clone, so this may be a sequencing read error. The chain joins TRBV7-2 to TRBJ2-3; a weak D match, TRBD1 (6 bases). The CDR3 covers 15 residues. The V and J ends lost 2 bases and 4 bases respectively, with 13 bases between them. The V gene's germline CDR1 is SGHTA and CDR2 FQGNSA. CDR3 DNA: TGTGCCAGCAGCTTAAACCAGGGGAGCGCAGATACGCAGTATTTT. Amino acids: CASSLNQGSADTQYF.